The clone carrying this T cell receptor (beta chain) appeared once. The antigen is not known. Compared with germline, one end of the junction differs, possibly owing to a read error. Germline V lookup: CDR1 LNHDA, CDR2 SQIVND (reference sequence). This CDR3 comprises 13 residues. The sample is drawn from a study of cytomegalovirus exposure and HLA in healthy donors. Overall study context: A prior study identified approximately 110 million unique TCR beta sequences from roughly 170 million T cells. Notes on the study in general: It was reported that TCR beta sequences correctly inferred the HLA-A and HLA-B alleles for most subjects.

It was with 60 Vbeta and 13 Jbeta primers that the PCR ran. In the authors' workflow: Later, tens of millions of unique TCR beta chains were counted in an analysis, and around 11 million of them were shared. Sequencing was performed with immunoSEQ multiplex PCR; in TCRdb, only in-frame clones are kept and a portion is missing. That table furnishes V, J and clone size, whereas the DNA furnished D and trimming. The sample consists of about 130,000 clones, less than 80% of them appearing once. Sample: PBMCs. The receptor was isolated from a man aged 35 to 55 in good health and CMV-seropositive. J is TRBJ2-1 and V is TRBV19; possible D gene TRBD2, 6 bases. The CDR3 sequence: CASSLDSEGEQFF. DNA of the CDR3: TGTGCCAGTAGTCTAGACTCGGAGGGTGAGCAGTTCTTC.